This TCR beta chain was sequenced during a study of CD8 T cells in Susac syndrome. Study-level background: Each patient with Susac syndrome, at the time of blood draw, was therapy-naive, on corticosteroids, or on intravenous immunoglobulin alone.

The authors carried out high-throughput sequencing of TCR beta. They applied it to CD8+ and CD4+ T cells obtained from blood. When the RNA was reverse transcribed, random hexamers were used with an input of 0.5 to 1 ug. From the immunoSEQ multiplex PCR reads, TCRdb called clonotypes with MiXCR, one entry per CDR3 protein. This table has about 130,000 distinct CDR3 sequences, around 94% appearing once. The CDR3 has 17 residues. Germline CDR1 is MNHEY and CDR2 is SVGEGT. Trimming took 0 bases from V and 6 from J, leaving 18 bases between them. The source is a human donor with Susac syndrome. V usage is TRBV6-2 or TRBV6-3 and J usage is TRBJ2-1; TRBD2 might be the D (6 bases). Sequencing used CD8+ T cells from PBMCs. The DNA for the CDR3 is TGTGCCAGCAGTTACTCGTGGAGGGTAATTTTGGGCAATGAGCAGTTCTTC. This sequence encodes CASSYSWRVILGNEQFF.